These 26 T cell receptor beta chains were all obtained from the same sample, sequenced in a study of blood T cell repertoires in COVID-19. The repertoire was sequenced with immunoSEQ multiplex PCR; TCRdb's copy has only in-frame clones and lacks some. The sample has a few hundred thousand clones; approximately 90% are singletons. Material: peripheral blood. The receptors derive from a man aged 18 to 35 with COVID-19, enrolled during active disease.

The CDR3 is CASSRTVNYGYTF. CDR3 sequence (DNA): TGTGCCAGTAGTCGGACAGTTAACTATGGCTACACCTTC. This chain uses TRBV19 with TRBJ1-2, with D perhaps matching TRBD1 (6 bases). Germline values: CDR1 LNHDA, CDR2 SQIVND (reference sequence). V gave up 5 bases and J gave up 1 base, with 8 bases separating them. The CDR3 has 13 residues.

The rearrangement uses TRBV11-3 and TRBJ1-2, with D possibly being TRBD1 (6 bases). The germline V gene has CDR1 SGHNT and CDR2 YENEEA. V was shortened by 5 bases and J by 8 bases, with 12 bases between the two germline ends. This CDR3 has 12 amino acids. The CDR3 region has the DNA TGTGCCAGCAGCCGCGACAGGCACGGCTACACCTTC. This gives the protein CASSRDRHGYTF.

The V gene is TRBV5-4, the J gene TRBJ2-7, with a weak D call TRBD1 (5 bases). V lost 0 bases to trimming and J lost 1 base, with 8 bases between them. CDR1 and CDR2 from the germline V gene are SGHNT and YYREEE (reference sequence). This CDR3 is built from 14 residues. CDR3 sequence reads: CASSLDRRSYEQYF. CDR3 nucleotide sequence: TGTGCCAGCAGCTTGGACAGGCGATCCTACGAGCAGTACTTC. Filled out from reference TRBV5-4 and TRBJ2-7, the complete variable domain reads ETGVTQSPTHLIKTRGQQVTLRCSSQSGHNTVSWYQQALGQGPQFIFQYYREEENGRGNFPPRFSGLQFPNYSSELNVNALELDDSALYLCASSLDRRSYEQYFGPGTRLTVT.

V is TRBV2 and J is TRBJ1-2; 11 positions agree with TRBD1. Germline V gene lookup returns CDR1 SNHLY and CDR2 FYNNEI. The CDR3 is 14 amino acids. Trimming removed 5 bases from V and 4 bases from J; junction bases left unmatched: 3. The CDR3 reads CASSRTGGSYGYTF. CDR3 nucleotides: TGTGCCAGCAGTCGGACAGGGGGCAGCTATGGCTACACCTTC. Full variable domain (missing parts from reference TRBV2 and TRBJ1-2): EPEVTQTPSHQVTQMGQEVILRCVPISNHLYFYWYRQILGQKVEFLVSFYNNEISEKSEIFDDQFSVERPDGSNFTLKIRSTKLEDSAMYFCASSRTGGSYGYTFGSGTRLTVV.

This sequence joins TRBV19 and TRBJ1-6; D remains unclear. V was cut by 4 bases and J by 0 bases, with 4 bases left in between. Germline V gives CDR1 LNHDA, CDR2 SQIVND (reference sequence). The CDR3 is made up of 14 amino acids. The CDR3, as DNA: TGTGCCAGTAGTACGAGCTCCTATAATTCACCCCTCCACTTT. Translating it yields CASSTSSYNSPLHF.

This chain links TRBV5-1 with TRBJ2-7; 10 nucleotides line up with TRBD2. Germline V gives CDR1 SGHRS, CDR2 YFSETQ. The CDR3 spans 22 residues. J was trimmed by 0 bases and V by 2 bases; bases with no gene match: 23. CDR3 sequence: CASSLRTAWTSGAPRVSYEQYF. The CDR3 region has the DNA TGCGCCAGCAGCTTACGGACCGCCTGGACTAGCGGAGCTCCCAGAGTCTCCTACGAGCAGTACTTC.

V usage is TRBV7-9 and J usage is TRBJ1-6, with D unresolved. Trimming removed 0 bases from V and 5 bases from J, with 5 bases in between. Germline values: CDR1 SEHNR, CDR2 FQNEAQ (reference sequence). The CDR3 sequence is 14 residues long. Here the CDR3 reads CASSLARNNSPLHF. CDR3 DNA: TGTGCCAGCAGCTTAGCGCGGAATAATTCACCCCTCCACTTT.

The V call is TRBV2, the J call TRBJ1-3; D is uncertain. This CDR3 contains 14 residues. V was cut by 5 bases and J by 1 base, with 9 bases left in between. From germline, CDR1 is SNHLY and CDR2 FYNNEI. In DNA form, the CDR3 reads TGTGCCAGCAGTAGAACAGATTCTGGAAACACCATATATTTT. Protein product: CASSRTDSGNTIYF. The full variable domain, in which reference TRBV2 and TRBJ1-3 provide the parts outside the CDR3, is EPEVTQTPSHQVTQMGQEVILRCVPISNHLYFYWYRQILGQKVEFLVSFYNNEISEKSEIFDDQFSVERPDGSNFTLKIRSTKLEDSAMYFCASSRTDSGNTIYFGEGSWLTVV.

This chain connects TRBV7-8 to TRBJ2-2; D is unresolved. Germline lookup yields CDR1 SGHVS and CDR2 FQNEAQ. The V gene lost 7 bases and the J gene lost 6 bases, with 9 bases spanning the gap. The length of the CDR3 is 12 residues. CDR3 in DNA: TGTGCCAGCAAAGCCCCACCCGGGGAGCTGTTTTTT. Translation: CASKAPPGELFF.

This sequence joins TRBV2 and TRBJ1-6, with D maybe TRBD1 (6 bases). CDR3 length: 18 residues. Trimming removed 1 base at V and 0 bases at J, with 13 bases between. In germline, CDR1 is SNHLY, CDR2 FYNNEI. The CDR3 DNA reads as TGTGCCAGCAGTGAAGTATTACAGGGAGTCTCCTATAATTCACCCCTCCACTTT. It yields the protein CASSEVLQGVSYNSPLHF.

The rearrangement links TRBV9 to TRBJ1-3, with a tentative D call TRBD1 (5 bases). V was pared by 0 bases and J by 2 bases, with 6 bases between. The CDR3 loop spans 14 amino acids. Germline CDR1 reads SGDLS; CDR2 reads YYNGEE. This CDR3 is CASSVGQPGNTIYF. The CDR3 DNA sequence: TGTGCCAGCAGCGTAGGACAGCCTGGAAACACCATATATTTT.

The chain carries TRBV3-1 (or the pseudogene TRBV3-2) and TRBJ1-4; D is perhaps TRBD1 (5 bases). Trimming cost V 1 base and J 4 bases, with 13 bases left between them. There are 16 residues in the CDR3. The germline gives CDR1 LGHDT, CDR2 YNNKEL (reference sequence). The CDR3 nucleotides read TGTGCCAGCAGCCAAGCTCGACAGAGCTATAATGAAAAACTGTTTTTT. Its protein product is CASSQARQSYNEKLFF.

This clone was observed at least ten times. J is TRBJ2-5 and V is TRBV5-4; 7 bases align to TRBD2. V lost 3 bases, J lost 0 bases, and 5 bases stayed unmatched. This CDR3 spans 15 amino acids. The V gene's germline CDR1 is SGHNT and CDR2 YYREEE (reference sequence). DNA for the CDR3: TGTGCCAGCAGCTCGTCAGGGACTAACCAAGAGACCCAGTACTTC. Encoded protein: CASSSSGTNQETQYF.

V usage is TRBV7-9 and J usage is TRBJ2-1, with a tentative D call TRBD1 (5 bases). V lost 5 bases and J 7 bases, leaving 12 bases between the germline ends. Looked up from germline, CDR1 is SEHNR and CDR2 is FQNEAQ (reference sequence). The CDR3 has 13 residues. The CDR3 spells CASSQLTGNEQFF. In DNA, the CDR3 is TGTGCCAGCAGCCAACTTACAGGAAATGAGCAGTTCTTC. The whole variable domain, filled in from reference TRBV7-9 and TRBJ2-1, reads DTGVSQNPRHKITKRGQNVTFRCDPISEHNRLYWYRQTLGQGPEFLTYFQNEAQLEKSRLLSDRFSAERPKGSFSTLEIQRTEQGDSAMYLCASSQLTGNEQFFGPGTRLTVL.

The chain has TRBV6-5 and TRBJ1-1, with 7 bases fitting TRBD1. Germline values: CDR1 MNHEY, CDR2 SVGAGI. Losses at the gene ends were 0 bases for V and 4 bases for J; bases not matched to a gene: 5. This CDR3 region has 15 residues. The CDR3 DNA is TGTGCCAGCAGTTACTCGTCGACAGGGACCACTGAAGCTTTCTTT. Its translation is CASSYSSTGTTEAFF.

This chain uses TRBV2 with TRBJ1-2; possibly TRBD1 for D (5 bases). Trimming pared 5 bases from V and 6 bases from J, leaving 19 bases between. Germline V lookup: CDR1 SNHLY, CDR2 FYNNEI. The CDR3 covers 15 residues. In nucleotides, the CDR3 is TGTGCCAGCAGTTACTCCTCCGGGACTTTCGATGGCTACACCTTC. Its protein product is CASSYSSGTFDGYTF. Variable domain in full (rest from reference TRBV2 and TRBJ1-2): EPEVTQTPSHQVTQMGQEVILRCVPISNHLYFYWYRQILGQKVEFLVSFYNNEISEKSEIFDDQFSVERPDGSNFTLKIRSTKLEDSAMYFCASSYSSGTFDGYTFGSGTRLTVV.

The V call is TRBV7-2, the J call TRBJ2-5, with 7 positions matching TRBD1. The CDR3 has 15 residues. The germline V gene encodes CDR1 SGHTA and CDR2 FQGNSA. J was trimmed by 5 bases and V by 1 base; bases with no gene match: 7. The CDR3 sequence is CASSLVWSGGETQYF. DNA for the CDR3: TGTGCCAGCAGCTTAGTCTGGTCAGGGGGTGAGACCCAGTACTTC.

The chain employs TRBV9 and TRBJ1-1, with 11 bases identical to TRBD1. The trim removed 0 bases at V and 5 bases at J, leaving 3 bases unmatched. The CDR3 contains 15 residues. CDR1 SGDLS and CDR2 YYNGEE come from the germline V gene. CDR3 residues: CASSVGDRGYTEAFF. CDR3 in DNA: TGTGCCAGCAGCGTAGGGGACAGGGGGTATACTGAAGCTTTCTTT.

This chain uses TRBV3-1 (or the pseudogene TRBV3-2) with TRBJ2-3, with D perhaps TRBD2 (5 bases). Trimming cost V 4 bases and J 6 bases, with 14 bases left between them. From germline, CDR1 is LGHDT and CDR2 YNNKEL (reference sequence). The CDR3 consists of 14 residues. The CDR3 sequence: CASSPAQRADTQYF. CDR3 DNA sequence: TGTGCCAGCAGCCCTGCCCAGAGGGCCGATACGCAGTATTTT.

The V call is TRBV7-8, the J call TRBJ2-3, with D uncertain. The CDR3 extends over 16 amino acids. Trimming removed 5 bases from V and 7 bases from J, with 22 bases in between. CDR1 SGHVS and CDR2 FQNEAQ come from the germline V gene. The CDR3 DNA follows: TGTGCCAGCAGCCGAGGTGGATCCCGGGTTGATCATACGCAGTATTTT. It translates to CASSRGGSRVDHTQYF.

The rearrangement uses TRBV7-9 and TRBJ2-2; 9 positions match TRBD2. This CDR3 is built from 14 residues. CDR1 SEHNR and CDR2 FQNEAQ come from the germline V gene (reference sequence). With V trimmed by 7 bases and J by 5 bases, 5 bases remained unmatched. The CDR3 sequence: CASILSGSTGELFF. CDR3 sequence (DNA): TGTGCCAGCATCCTTAGCGGGAGTACCGGGGAGCTGTTTTTT.

The rearrangement joins TRBV6-5 to TRBJ2-7; TRBD2 agrees at 8 bases. The CDR3 contains 13 residues. Germline V gene data show CDR1 as MNHEY and CDR2 as SVGAGI. J lost 6 bases, V lost 4 bases, and 5 bases had no gene match. CDR3 nucleotides: TGTGCCAGCAGTTTGGGACTAGTTACCGAGCAGTACTTC. Amino acid sequence: CASSLGLVTEQYF.

The rearrangement uses TRBV11-2 and TRBJ1-1; a possible D gene is TRBD1 (5 bases). Looked up from germline, CDR1 is SGHAT and CDR2 is FQNNGV. CDR3 length: 16 residues. The V and J ends lost 9 bases and 5 bases respectively, with 25 bases between them. CDR3 in DNA: TGTGCCAGGTTCGGGGGGAAAAGAAGCAGGGCTACTGAAGCTTTCTTT. Translating it yields CARFGGKRSRATEAFF.

V is TRBV19 and J is TRBJ2-7; D unclear. Trimming removed 2 bases from V and 1 base from J, with 12 bases in between. The length of the CDR3 is 15 residues. From germline, CDR1 is LNHDA and CDR2 SQIVND (reference sequence). The CDR3 nucleotides read TGTGCCAGTAGTATAACAGAAGGCTTTTCCTACGAGCAGTACTTC. Translating it yields CASSITEGFSYEQYF.

The rearrangement links TRBV6-5 to TRBJ2-1; D may be TRBD2 (6 bases). CDR1 MNHEY and CDR2 SVGAGI come from the germline V gene. V lost 0 bases to trimming and J lost 9 bases, with 9 bases between them. There are 13 residues in the CDR3. The CDR3 DNA reads TGTGCCAGCAGTTACTCGAGGCGGGGTGAGCAGTTCTTC. It encodes CASSYSRRGEQFF.

CDR3 in amino acids: CASSRGLGTGGNEQYF. CDR3 bases: TGTGCCAGCAGCCGAGGCCTCGGGACAGGGGGAAACGAGCAGTACTTC. The chain couples TRBV3-1 (or the pseudogene TRBV3-2) to TRBJ2-7; 11 bases are a match to TRBD1. The CDR3 extends over 16 amino acids. The ends lost 4 bases at V and 5 bases at J; junction bases unmatched: 10. Per germline, CDR1 LGHDT and CDR2 YNNKEL (reference sequence).